The clone carrying this TCR beta chain was picked up a small number of times. Its antigen is not identified. CDR3 length equals 13 residues. Germline CDR1 reads LNHDA; CDR2 reads SQIVND (reference sequence). V was shortened by 7 bases and J by 5 bases, with 14 bases between the two germline ends. This sample was included in a study of T-cell memory formation after mild COVID-19. Whole-study context: Largely, the TCR clusters proved donor specific. Overall study results and limits: Several responding clones turned up in pre-infection memory, indicating that cross-reactive memory may have taken part. Largely, contracting CD4+ clones fell within CM and EM, and contracting CD8+ clones within EMRA. Contracting clones from day 15 to 85 had balanced CD4/CD8; later expanders favoured CD4+.

MiXCR was run by TCRdb on the 5' RACE reads, yielding one entry per CDR3 protein. Of about 290,000 distinct CDR3 sequences listed, more than 15% are singletons. V usage is TRBV19 and J usage is TRBJ1-1, with D perhaps TRBD1 (6 bases). The receptor comes from a man younger than 35 who had mild COVID-19 (a few samples of this study predate the infection). Cell type and time point are not known. Sequences were obtained from PBMCs or a T cell subset sorted from them (not recorded which). The CDR3 region has the DNA TGTGCCAGTACTCCCCTAGGGGGGACTGAAGCTTTCTTT. It translates to CASTPLGGTEAFF.